This entry lists 30 T cell receptor beta chains sequenced from one sample in a study of T-cell reconstitution after alpha-beta-depleted transplantation in children. Construction of the TCRbeta library involved unique molecular identifiers. From the PCR reads, TCRdb called clonotypes with MiXCR, one entry per CDR3 protein. The table shows some 290,000 distinct CDR3 sequences, with more than 9% occurring only once. The sample in question was PBMCs from the stem cell graft donor, obtained from the stem cell graft. All receptors come from a human donor who donated a stem cell graft to a child with SCID.

This clonotype was observed a handful of times. The J gene is TRBJ2-6, the V gene TRBV28; the match to TRBD1 covers 8 bases. The V and J ends lost 3 bases and 10 bases, in that order; junction bases with no gene match: 2. The CDR3 runs to 13 residues. Germline lookup yields CDR1 MDHEN and CDR2 SYDVKM. The CDR3 sequence is CASSLDRVNVLTF. The DNA of the CDR3 is TGTGCCAGCAGTTTGGACAGGGTGAACGTCCTGACTTTC.

This chain joins TRBV5-1 and TRBJ1-2; perhaps TRBD1 as D (5 bases). The CDR3 contains 14 residues. V was shortened by 3 bases and J by 8 bases, with 17 bases between the two germline ends. The germline V gene has CDR1 SGHRS and CDR2 YFSETQ. CDR3 DNA: TGCGCCAGCAGCTCCTCCCAGGGTTCCGAAGGCTACACCTTC. Translating it yields CASSSSQGSEGYTF.

This clonotype has only a few counts. This rearrangement joins TRBV9 to TRBJ2-3; 14 bases are a match to TRBD2. The CDR3 has 15 amino acids. Trimming took 3 bases from V and 8 from J; bases not matched to a gene: 5. Germline CDR1 SGDLS, CDR2 YYNGEE. The CDR3 region is CASSDLGLAGVTQYF. The CDR3 nucleotides are TGTGCCAGCAGCGACTTGGGACTAGCGGGGGTTACGCAGTATTTT.

The chain joins TRBV5-1 to TRBJ2-7; the D gene is possibly TRBD1 (6 bases). CDR1 and CDR2 from the germline V gene are SGHRS and YFSETQ. Trimming left V 4 bases short and J 5 bases short, with 13 bases between. This CDR3 contains 13 residues. The CDR3 region is CASSEAGVHEQYF. The CDR3 region has the DNA TGCGCCAGCAGCGAAGCAGGGGTCCACGAGCAGTACTTC.

Notes on this clonotype: A much bigger clone sits one base away, suggesting this may be a read error. V gene TRBV7-9 combines with J gene TRBJ1-1; TRBD1 matches at 7 bases. The CDR3 length is 14 residues. The J segment lost 3 bases and the V segment lost 4 bases, leaving 5 bases of the junction unmatched. Germline CDR1 and CDR2: SEHNR and FQNEAQ (reference sequence). CDR3 sequence: CASSSDREDTEAFF. The DNA of the CDR3 is TGTGCCAGCAGCTCCGACAGGGAGGACACTGAAGCTTTCTTT.

The V gene is TRBV7-9, the J gene TRBJ1-2, with D maybe TRBD1 (5 bases). CDR1 is SEHNR, CDR2 FQNEAQ, per germline (reference sequence). V was pared by 1 base and J by 2 bases, with 11 bases between. The CDR3 consists of 15 residues. CDR3 in DNA: TGTGCCAGCAGCTTAGGCAGGGACCTAAACTATGGCTACACCTTC. Residues: CASSLGRDLNYGYTF.

This clonotype was picked up a small number of times. The chain has TRBV5-1 and TRBJ1-2, with D uncertain. The CDR3 runs 13 residues. The germline V gene has CDR1 SGHRS and CDR2 YFSETQ. Trimming stripped 7 bases from V and 2 bases from J, with 12 bases between. The DNA for the CDR3 is TGCGCCAGCTCTGAAACAGCAAACTATGGCTACACCTTC. Translation gives CASSETANYGYTF.

This clonotype was found a few times. The chain combines TRBV7-2 with TRBJ2-2; 12 bases agree with TRBD2. From germline, CDR1 is SGHTA and CDR2 FQGNSA. J lost 0 bases, V lost 8 bases, and 4 bases had no gene match. The CDR3 has 16 amino acids. CDR3 residues: CASPTSGGPNTGELFF. CDR3 nucleotide sequence: TGTGCCAGCCCGACTAGCGGGGGACCGAACACCGGGGAGCTGTTTTTT.

The rearrangement uses TRBV5-1 and TRBJ2-2; the D call may be TRBD1 or TRBD2 (7 bases each). The germline CDR1 and CDR2 sequences are SGHRS and YFSETQ. V lost 4 bases, J lost 5 bases, and 15 bases lay in between. CDR3 length equals 15 residues. The CDR3 nucleotides are TGCGCCAGCAGCCCCGACAGGGAGGGGACCGGGGAGCTGTTTTTT. This gives the protein CASSPDREGTGELFF.

The V and J genes are TRBV29-1 and TRBJ2-5; either TRBD1 or TRBD2 may fit D (5 bases each). The CDR3 is made up of 14 amino acids. Germline V gene lookup returns CDR1 SQVTM and CDR2 ANQGSEA. Trimming removed 5 bases at V and 5 bases at J, with 18 bases between. As DNA, the CDR3 is TGCAGCGTTTTCCGAGGGGAGAGTCTGGAGACCCAGTACTTC. Protein sequence: CSVFRGESLETQYF.

Ten or more counts support this clonotype. The chain links TRBV9 to TRBJ2-7, with D unresolved. Germline V gene data show CDR1 as SGDLS and CDR2 as YYNGEE. The CDR3 is 14 amino acids. The ends were cut back, 2 bases at V and 3 bases at J, with 12 bases in the middle. The CDR3 DNA reads as TGTGCCAGCAGCGTGGGTACAGCCGGCTACGAGCAGTACTTC. This gives the protein CASSVGTAGYEQYF.

Remarks on this clonotype: An end of the junction does not agree with germline; a read error may underlie this. The chain has TRBV9 and TRBJ1-1; D is possibly TRBD1 (5 bases). This CDR3 has 14 residues. CDR1 and CDR2 (germline): SGDLS, YYNGEE. In DNA, the CDR3 is TGTGCCAGCAGCGAAAGCGGGGCCGACACTGAAGCTTTATTT. This sequence encodes CASSESGADTEALF.

The gene calls are TRBV5-5 and TRBJ1-4, with unresolved D. Germline CDR1 SGHKS, CDR2 YYEKEE (reference sequence). The CDR3 spans 17 residues. The V gene lost 1 base and the J gene lost 0 bases, with 13 bases spanning the gap. The CDR3 DNA sequence: TGTGCCAGCAGCTTGACGACACGCGAAGCAACTAATGAAAAACTGTTTTTT. Protein sequence: CASSLTTREATNEKLFF.

This clonotype was seen a handful of times. This chain connects TRBV27 to TRBJ1-2; D is ambiguous. Germline V CDR1 and CDR2: MNHEY, SMNVEV (reference sequence). Trimming shortened V by 4 bases and J by 4 bases, and 10 bases separated the two germline ends. This CDR3 has 13 residues. This CDR3 is CASSYARAYGYTF. CDR3 coding DNA: TGTGCCAGCAGTTACGCCAGAGCCTATGGCTACACCTTC.

This clonotype was observed a few times. The genes are TRBV24-1 and TRBJ2-1; 9 positions match TRBD1. Germline V lookup: CDR1 KGHDR, CDR2 SFDVKD. This CDR3 is 15 amino acids long. V shed 2 bases, J shed 6 bases, and the junction held 4 bases outside the gene matches. The CDR3 sequence: CATSDSGTGINEQFF. The CDR3 DNA reads as TGTGCCACCAGTGATTCCGGGACAGGGATCAATGAGCAGTTCTTC.

V gene TRBV12-3 or TRBV12-4 combines with J gene TRBJ2-3, with 7 bases identical to TRBD2. V trimming: 3 bases; J trimming: 4 bases; junction bases outside the gene matches: 13. CDR3 length equals 17 residues. CDR3 in DNA: TGTGCCAGCAGTTTTCTAGGCGGGGGACTTTCTCCAGATACGCAGTATTTT. It encodes CASSFLGGGLSPDTQYF.

J is TRBJ1-5 and V is TRBV4-1; maybe TRBD1 (5 bases). Trimming took 1 base from V and 0 from J, leaving 22 bases between them. This CDR3 spans 20 amino acids. CDR1 is MGHRA, CDR2 YSYEKL, per germline. The CDR3 protein is CASSQVPQTDRKHSNQPQHF. The CDR3 DNA reads as TGCGCCAGCAGCCAAGTTCCGCAGACAGATAGGAAGCATAGCAATCAGCCCCAGCATTTT.

This clonotype was seen at least ten times. The chain links TRBV14 to TRBJ2-3, with D tentatively TRBD2 (6 bases). Germline values: CDR1 SGHDN, CDR2 FVKESK. This CDR3 spans 11 amino acids. V was trimmed by 4 bases and J by 8 bases, leaving 7 bases between them. The DNA of the CDR3 is TGTGCCAGCAGCCCGGGGGTTACGCAGTATTTT. It codes for CASSPGVTQYF.

This clonotype turned up a few times. This chain joins TRBV19 and TRBJ1-1, with 11 nucleotides matching TRBD1. From germline, CDR1 is LNHDA and CDR2 SQIVND (reference sequence). CDR3 length: 16 residues. V lost 6 bases to trimming and J lost 4 bases; unmatched junction nucleotides: 10. The CDR3 reads CASSQAGTGGFTEAFF. Here the CDR3 DNA reads TGTGCCAGTAGCCAGGCGGGGACAGGGGGTTTCACTGAAGCTTTCTTT.

This clonotype has more than one count but fewer than ten. Germline is not matched at one junction end, which may reflect a read error. The chain combines TRBV6-6 with TRBJ2-1; no reliable D call. CDR1 and CDR2 (germline): MNHNY, SVGAGI (reference sequence). The length of the CDR3 is 13 residues. This chain's CDR3 is CAGRSSSDNEQFF. DNA of the CDR3: TGTGCCGGCAGGTCCTCCTCCGACAATGAGCAGTTCTTC.

This clonotype was observed a handful of times. The chain has TRBV7-9 and TRBJ1-1, with D uncertain. CDR3 size: 14 residues. The V end lost 4 bases, the J end lost 2 bases, and 11 bases lay between the germline ends. CDR1 SEHNR and CDR2 FQNEAQ come from the germline V gene (reference sequence). The CDR3 coding sequence is TGTGCCAGCAGCTCTTTCTCGGGTAACACTGAAGCTTTCTTT. Protein: CASSSFSGNTEAFF. Drawing the rest from reference TRBV7-9 and TRBJ1-1, the complete variable domain is DTGVSQNPRHKITKRGQNVTFRCDPISEHNRLYWYRQTLGQGPEFLTYFQNEAQLEKSRLLSDRFSAERPKGSFSTLEIQRTEQGDSAMYLCASSSFSGNTEAFFGQGTRLTVV.

This clonotype was picked up many times. This sequence joins TRBV20-1 and TRBJ1-5; weak D call: TRBD1 (6 bases). The ends were cut back, 6 bases at V and 0 bases at J, with 12 bases in the middle. Germline V lookup: CDR1 DFQATT, CDR2 SNEGSKA (reference sequence). The CDR3 sequence is 14 residues long. The CDR3, as DNA: TGCAGTGCGTTGGGACACGATAGCAATCAGCCCCAGCATTTT. Translated, it gives CSALGHDSNQPQHF.

This clonotype was recorded only once. The V gene is TRBV5-6, the J gene TRBJ2-1; weak D call: TRBD1 (6 bases). Trimming pared 2 bases from V and 9 bases from J, leaving 18 bases between. Per germline, CDR1 SGHDT and CDR2 YYEEEE. The CDR3 consists of 15 residues. The CDR3 sequence: CASSFGGGPRSEQFF. In DNA form, the CDR3 reads TGTGCCAGCAGCTTTGGTGGGGGCCCGCGCAGTGAGCAGTTCTTC. Looking up the rest from reference TRBV5-6 and TRBJ2-1 gives the full variable domain: DAGVTQSPTHLIKTRGQQVTLRCSPKSGHDTVSWYQQALGQGPQFIFQYYEEEERQRGNFPDRFSGHQFPNYSSELNVNALLLGDSALYLCASSFGGGPRSEQFFGPGTRLTVL.

This clonotype was seen many times. The CDR3: CSARDTAGRYDNEQFF. CDR3 DNA: TGCAGTGCTAGAGATACAGCGGGCCGCTACGACAATGAGCAGTTCTTC. This chain uses TRBV20-1 with TRBJ2-1, with D perhaps TRBD2 (6 bases). This CDR3 is 16 amino acids long. V gave up 0 bases and J gave up 5 bases, with 17 bases separating them. CDR1 is DFQATT and CDR2 is SNEGSKA in the germline V gene (reference sequence).

A few counts support this clonotype. The V call is TRBV7-8, the J call TRBJ2-5; D call uncertain. CDR1 is SGHVS and CDR2 is FQNEAQ in the germline V gene. V was clipped by 5 bases and J by 1 base, with 11 bases between them. This CDR3 region has 14 residues. In DNA form, the CDR3 reads TGTGCCAGCAGCCCGGAGAGTGTCCAAGAGACCCAGTACTTC. Protein: CASSPESVQETQYF.

The rearrangement joins TRBV29-1 to TRBJ1-1, with unresolved D. The V end was cut by 7 bases, the J end by 4 bases, with 13 bases between. Per germline, CDR1 SQVTM and CDR2 ANQGSEA. This CDR3 spans 12 amino acids. The CDR3 reads CSALQWGTEAFF. CDR3 sequence (DNA): TGCAGCGCCCTCCAATGGGGCACTGAAGCTTTCTTT. The whole variable domain, remainder taken from reference TRBV29-1 and TRBJ1-1, is SAVISQKPSRDICQRGTSLTIQCQVDSQVTMMFWYRQQPGQSLTLIATANQGSEATYESGFVIDKFPISRPNLTFSTLTVSNMSPEDSSIYLCSALQWGTEAFFGQGTRLTVV.

This clonotype was detected a few times. The genes are TRBV20-1 and TRBJ1-5; possibly TRBD1 for D (5 bases). Per germline, CDR1 DFQATT and CDR2 SNEGSKA (reference sequence). The V gene lost 1 base and the J gene lost 6 bases, with 13 bases spanning the gap. CDR3 size: 14 residues. The CDR3, as DNA: TGCAGTGCTAGAGTGGGGGTCTCAGGTCAGCCCCAGCATTTT. Its protein product is CSARVGVSGQPQHF.

The chain has TRBV20-1 and TRBJ1-1; 7 bases agree with TRBD1. From germline, CDR1 is DFQATT and CDR2 SNEGSKA (reference sequence). The CDR3 consists of 15 residues. The V gene end was trimmed by 2 bases and the J gene end by 1 base; junction bases not matched to a gene: 7. The CDR3 DNA reads as TGCAGTGCTAGACCTTGGACAGGCCAGAACACTGAAGCTTTCTTT. Its translation is CSARPWTGQNTEAFF.

The chain carries TRBV4-2 and TRBJ2-3, with TRBD2 matching 14 bases. The ends lost 1 base at V and 6 bases at J; junction bases unmatched: 6. The CDR3 runs to 17 residues. Germline lookup yields CDR1 LGHNA and CDR2 YNFKEQ. The DNA of the CDR3 is TGTGCCAGCAGCCAAGGGGAGACTAGCGGGGGGGACGATACGCAGTATTTT. As protein: CASSQGETSGGDDTQYF.

This clonotype has only a few counts. V gene TRBV4-1 combines with J gene TRBJ2-3, with TRBD1 matching over 8 bases. The junction had 8 bases not matched to a gene; V was cut back by 1 base and J by 5 bases. Per the germline V gene, CDR1 is MGHRA and CDR2 is YSYEKL. The CDR3 is 16 amino acids. The CDR3 nucleotides read TGCGCCAGCAGCCAAGGAGGGGCACAGGGGGAAGATACGCAGTATTTT. Its translation is CASSQGGAQGEDTQYF.